This TCR beta chain was profiled in a study of monozygotic twins with inflammatory bowel disease. Findings and caveats of the study: For IBD patients, clonotypes shared with others were fewer than for healthy twins, especially with disease activity. Healthy co-twins had higher TCRbeta inverse Simpson diversity than their IBD twins. For repertoire similarity, concordant twins did not differ from discordant twins, possibly because power was limited.

TCRdb reworked the 5' RACE reads into one entry per CDR3 protein, no DNA. Its table records nearly 450,000 distinct CDR3 sequences. With regard to this clonotype: Its antigen is not known.

The sequence came from a human donor with ulcerative colitis or Crohn's disease, or a healthy co-twin of an affected twin (not recorded which). Sequenced input: blood.

The CDR3 protein is CASSQARWTPLHF. This sequence joins TRBV14 and TRBJ1-6. The CDR3 runs 13 residues. Germline V CDR1 and CDR2: SGHDN, FVKESK.